The 6 T cell receptor beta chains presented below share a single source sample, sequenced in a study of blood T cell repertoires in COVID-19. Clones were sequenced by immunoSEQ multiplex PCR, and TCRdb holds only the in-frame ones, with some missing. Here the sample spans about 140,000 clones, about 80% being singletons. Sequencing was performed on peripheral blood. The origin of the receptors is an older man who had recovered from COVID-19.

This CDR3 reads CASSQEGPPSSGANVLTF. The CDR3 DNA reads TGCGCCAGCAGCCAAGAGGGCCCTCCGAGCTCTGGGGCCAACGTCCTGACTTTC. The V gene is TRBV4-3, the J gene TRBJ2-6; unclear D gene. The germline CDR1 and CDR2 sequences are LGHNA and YSLEER. CDR3 size: 18 residues. The V gene lost 0 bases and the J gene lost 0 bases, with 12 bases spanning the gap.

V is TRBV2 and J is TRBJ2-1; 11 positions agree with TRBD2. The V and J ends lost 7 bases and 5 bases, in that order; junction bases with no gene match: 16. The CDR3 is 18 residues long. CDR1 SNHLY and CDR2 FYNNEI come from the germline V gene. The CDR3: CASTPRATLAGDDNEQFF. DNA of the CDR3: TGTGCCAGCACCCCAAGGGCCACACTAGCGGGAGACGACAATGAGCAGTTCTTC.

The genes are TRBV3-1 (or the pseudogene TRBV3-2) and TRBJ1-5; 11 bases are shared with TRBD1. From germline, CDR1 is LGHDT and CDR2 YNNKEL (reference sequence). This CDR3 has 16 residues. J gave up 10 bases and V 3 bases, and 11 bases lay outside the gene matches. The CDR3 loop reads CASSQSGQGVPFPQHF. The CDR3 region has the DNA TGTGCCAGCAGCCAGTCGGGACAGGGGGTCCCCTTCCCCCAGCATTTT.

The chain couples TRBV19 to TRBJ2-3; TRBD1 might be the D (5 bases). Looked up from germline, CDR1 is LNHDA and CDR2 is SQIVND (reference sequence). V lost 2 bases, J lost 0 bases, and 12 bases lay in between. The CDR3 spans 16 residues. CDR3 in DNA: TGTGCCAGTAGTATACTAGGGGTAGGGAGCACAGATACGCAGTATTTT. It yields the protein CASSILGVGSTDTQYF.

The V call is TRBV25-1, the J call TRBJ1-4; 10 bases agree with TRBD1. V shed 3 bases, J shed 6 bases, and the junction held 4 bases outside the gene matches. From germline, CDR1 is MGHDK and CDR2 SYGVNS. There are 15 residues in the CDR3. The CDR3 loop reads CASSDQGTGDEKLFF. CDR3 DNA: TGTGCCAGCAGTGATCAGGGGACAGGGGATGAAAAACTGTTTTTT.

This clone was found once. The rearrangement joins TRBV5-1 to TRBJ2-3, with D perhaps matching TRBD1 (6 bases). CDR1 and CDR2 (germline): SGHRS, YFSETQ. V was cut by 0 bases and J by 1 base, with 6 bases left in between. The CDR3 is made up of 14 amino acids. CDR3 loop: CASSLEGGTDTQYF. CDR3 DNA sequence: TGCGCCAGCAGCTTGGAGGGGGGCACAGATACGCAGTATTTT.